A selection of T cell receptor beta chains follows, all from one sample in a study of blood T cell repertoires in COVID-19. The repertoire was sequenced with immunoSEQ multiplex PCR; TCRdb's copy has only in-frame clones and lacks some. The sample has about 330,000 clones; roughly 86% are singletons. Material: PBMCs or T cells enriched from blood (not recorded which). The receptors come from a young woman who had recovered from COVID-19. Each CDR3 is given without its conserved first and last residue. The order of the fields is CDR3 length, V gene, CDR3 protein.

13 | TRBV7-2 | ASSLWGQGYNEQF
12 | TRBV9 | ASSVDTGRETQY
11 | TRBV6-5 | ARQVVAKNIQY
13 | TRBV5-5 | ASSLRGTNTGELF
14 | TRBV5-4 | ASSFPGQVNTGELF
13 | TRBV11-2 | ASSLDRGADPEQF
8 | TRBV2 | ASNRGEQY
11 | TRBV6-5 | ASSYSRGRGYT
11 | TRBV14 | ASSQDRGNEQF
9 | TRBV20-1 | MLAGAEKLF
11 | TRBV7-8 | ASSLNTNYGYT
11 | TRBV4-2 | ASSQPVNTEAF
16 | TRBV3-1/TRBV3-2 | ASSQDPSPGLISYEQY
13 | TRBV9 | ASSVTGSGPNEQF
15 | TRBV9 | ASSGGLAGGPTDTQY
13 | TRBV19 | ASRPGQGVGQPQH
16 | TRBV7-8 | ASSSMRLAGGLYNEQF
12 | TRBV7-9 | ASSFREGGYGYT
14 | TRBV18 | ASLSGQGAPNEKLF
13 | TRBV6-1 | ASSEGREVPEKLF
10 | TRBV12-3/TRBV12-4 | ASSLDGGELF
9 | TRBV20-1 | SAPGRVEAF
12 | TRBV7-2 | ASSRQAVNYEQY
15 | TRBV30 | AWSSDSGEPSYNEQF
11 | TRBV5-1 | ASTRAGGETQY
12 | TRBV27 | ASSHRGVDTEAF
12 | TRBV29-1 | SVGAGAGKDTQY
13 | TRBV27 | ASSLQGADPSKQY
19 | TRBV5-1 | ASSSLGPTGTNPLGANVLT
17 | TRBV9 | ASSVGIGGLSSYNSPLH
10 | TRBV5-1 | ASSQGQAEAF
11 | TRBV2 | ASSEKGPDGAF
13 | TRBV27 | ASSLGSGVNTEAF
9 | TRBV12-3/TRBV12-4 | VSSYRDEQF
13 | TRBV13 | ASSLGGTANSPLH